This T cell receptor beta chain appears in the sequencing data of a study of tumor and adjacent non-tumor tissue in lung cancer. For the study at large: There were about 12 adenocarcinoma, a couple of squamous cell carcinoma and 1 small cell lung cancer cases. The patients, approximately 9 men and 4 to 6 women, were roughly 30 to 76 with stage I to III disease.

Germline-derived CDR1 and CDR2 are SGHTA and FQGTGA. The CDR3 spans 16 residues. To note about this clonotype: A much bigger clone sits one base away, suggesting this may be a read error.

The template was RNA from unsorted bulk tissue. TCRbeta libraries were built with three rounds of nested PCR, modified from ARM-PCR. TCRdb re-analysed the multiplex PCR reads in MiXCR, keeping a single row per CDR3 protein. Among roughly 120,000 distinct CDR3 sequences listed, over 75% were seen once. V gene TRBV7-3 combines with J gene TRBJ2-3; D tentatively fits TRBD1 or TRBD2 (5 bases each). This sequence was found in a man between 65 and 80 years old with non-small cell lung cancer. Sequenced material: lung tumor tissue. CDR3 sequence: CANSLTPAGTTDTQYF. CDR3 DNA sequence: TGTGCCAACAGCTTAACCCCAGCAGGGACGACAGATACGCAGTATTTT.